Shown below are 15 T cell receptor beta chains from a single sample sequenced in a study of human T cells and chemical hapten exposure. Noted time point: pre-sensitization, week 0. Treatment meaning: therapeutic diphenylcyclopropenone sensitization with weekly scalp DPC. TCRdb reanalysed the RACE reads using MiXCR and keeps one entry per CDR3 protein. The top ten hold 2.9% of the sample, which has approximately 180,000 distinct CDR3 sequences, under 35% seen once. The sample here was whole blood, taken in connection with sensitization to the hapten diphenylcyclopropenone (DPC). The receptors stem from a woman aged 25-40 years with alopecia areata. Some clones in this sample may be carry-over from other donors' samples.

The V and J genes are TRBV7-9 and TRBJ2-5, with a tentative D call TRBD2 (6 bases). Trimming cost V 6 bases and J 2 bases, with 13 bases left between them. The CDR3 extends over 14 amino acids. Per the germline V gene, CDR1 is SEHNR and CDR2 is FQNEAQ (reference sequence). This CDR3 is CASRHGTGQETQYF. The DNA for the CDR3 is TGTGCCAGCAGACATGGGACTGGTCAAGAGACCCAGTACTTC.

The chain uses TRBV2 and TRBJ1-1, with a tentative D call TRBD1 (6 bases). Germline V gives CDR1 SNHLY, CDR2 FYNNEI. The CDR3 runs to 14 residues. V lost 7 bases to trimming and J lost 0 bases, with 12 bases between them. DNA of the CDR3: TGTGCCAGCAAACAGGGACGGATGAACACTGAAGCTTTCTTT. Translated: CASKQGRMNTEAFF.

This chain links TRBV28 with TRBJ2-7; D is unclear. Germline CDR1 MDHEN, CDR2 SYDVKM. V shed 6 bases and J shed 6 bases, with 12 bases lying between them. The length of the CDR3 is 12 residues. CDR3 protein: CASSFGQIEQYF. Here the CDR3 DNA reads TGTGCCAGCAGCTTTGGGCAGATCGAGCAGTACTTC.

This chain connects TRBV20-1 to TRBJ2-1, with D tentatively TRBD1 (6 bases). Trimming took off 3 bases at V and 0 bases at J, with 12 bases between the two ends. Germline loops: CDR1 DFQATT, CDR2 SNEGSKA (reference sequence). This CDR3 has 15 residues. The CDR3 reads CSASGQFFSYNEQFF. CDR3 DNA sequence: TGCAGTGCTAGCGGACAGTTTTTCTCCTACAATGAGCAGTTCTTC.

V is TRBV3-1 and J is TRBJ1-4; the D gene is possibly TRBD1 (6 bases). CDR3 length: 14 amino acids. Trimming removed 2 bases at V and 6 bases at J, with 10 bases between. Looked up from germline, CDR1 is LGHDT and CDR2 is YNNKEL (reference sequence). The CDR3 nucleotides are TGTGCCAGCAGCCAATCCGCAGGGGATGAAAAACTGTTTTTT. This sequence encodes CASSQSAGDEKLFF.

Only a few counts were recorded for this clonotype. The V and J genes are TRBV19 and TRBJ1-5, with TRBD1 identical over 8 bases. CDR3 length equals 17 residues. The junction had 10 bases not matched to a gene; V was cut back by 5 bases and J by 1 base. Germline V gives CDR1 LNHDA, CDR2 SQIVND (reference sequence). CDR3 bases: TGTGCCAGTAGTCAGGGGGCAGGGACTATAAGCAATCAGCCCCAGCATTTT. This translates into CASSQGAGTISNQPQHF.

This rearrangement joins TRBV5-1 to TRBJ2-2; TRBD1 matches 8 bases. After removal of 6 bases from V and 0 bases from J, the junction contained 10 bases not matched to a gene. Per the germline V gene, CDR1 is SGHRS and CDR2 is YFSETQ. The CDR3 consists of 17 residues. The CDR3, as DNA: TGCGCCAGCAAGCTTTCCCCGGGACAGGCGAACACCGGGGAGCTGTTTTTT. This gives the protein CASKLSPGQANTGELFF. Complete variable domain (other parts from reference TRBV5-1 and TRBJ2-2): KAGVTQTPRYLIKTRGQQVTLSCSPISGHRSVSWYQQTPGQGLQFLFEYFSETQRNKGNFPGRFSGRQFSNSRSEMNVSTLELGDSALYLCASKLSPGQANTGELFFGEGSRLTVL.

The chain joins TRBV9 to TRBJ2-5; 15 positions agree with TRBD2. Germline values: CDR1 SGDLS, CDR2 YYNGEE. This CDR3 region has 16 residues. Losses at the gene ends were 4 bases for V and 2 bases for J; bases not matched to a gene: 3. The CDR3 DNA is TGTGCCAGCAGCCCGGGGACTAGCGGGAGGCAAGAGACCCAGTACTTC. Translated: CASSPGTSGRQETQYF.

The chain combines TRBV28 with TRBJ1-2; D is possibly TRBD1 (5 bases). From germline, CDR1 is MDHEN and CDR2 SYDVKM. The CDR3 contains 14 residues. Deletions cut 1 base from V and 2 bases from J, with 8 bases between. The CDR3 DNA reads TGTGCCAGCAGTTTATTCGGGGGGAACTATGGCTACACCTTC. Its translation is CASSLFGGNYGYTF.

The table lists this clonotype with many counts. The V gene is TRBV5-5, the J gene TRBJ2-7; D is uncertain. The CDR3 contains 14 residues. Trimming removed 1 base at V and 2 bases at J, with 10 bases between. CDR1 and CDR2 (germline): SGHKS, YYEKEE (reference sequence). CDR3 bases: TGTGCCAGCAGCTTGACGGTGTCGACCTACGAGCAGTACTTC. The encoded protein is CASSLTVSTYEQYF.

The sample holds a few counts of this clonotype. This chain links TRBV6-2 or TRBV6-3 with TRBJ2-3; no clear D gene. The CDR3 is 15 amino acids. V was pared by 2 bases and J by 0 bases, with 9 bases between. The germline gives CDR1 MNHEY, CDR2 SVGEGT. The CDR3 here is CASSYGLASTDTQYF. The CDR3 DNA is TGTGCCAGCAGTTACGGGCTCGCGAGCACAGATACGCAGTATTTT.

This chain joins TRBV7-8 and TRBJ2-5, with 10 bases that match TRBD2. The CDR3 loop spans 15 amino acids. V was pared by 4 bases and J by 0 bases, with 2 bases of the junction left unmatched. CDR1 SGHVS and CDR2 FQNEAQ come from the germline V gene. CDR3 protein: CASSSTSGYQETQYF. In DNA, the CDR3 is TGTGCCAGCAGCTCGACTAGCGGGTACCAAGAGACCCAGTACTTC.

This clonotype was counted a few times. The chain is built from TRBV28 and TRBJ1-1, with unresolved D. Germline V gene sequence: CDR1 MDHEN, CDR2 SYDVKM. The CDR3 loop spans 11 amino acids. The V end lost 3 bases, the J end lost 11 bases, and 10 bases lay between the germline ends. CDR3 sequence (DNA): TGTGCCAGCAGTTTCCCAGGAGAGGCTTTCTTT. This sequence encodes CASSFPGEAFF.

This clonotype was detected only a few times. The chain employs TRBV20-1 and TRBJ2-3, with 10 bases that match TRBD1. CDR1 and CDR2 (germline): DFQATT, SNEGSKA (reference sequence). The CDR3 sequence is 15 residues long. V dropped 3 bases and J dropped 2; count of bases not matched to a gene: 5. The CDR3 reads CSASDRGRDTDTQYF. CDR3 DNA: TGCAGTGCTAGCGACAGGGGGCGCGACACAGATACGCAGTATTTT.

Note on this clonotype: Because it lacks the conserved phenylalanine or tryptophan at the end, this CDR3 is likely a read error. This chain joins TRBV20-1 and TRBJ2-5; tentative D call: TRBD2 (6 bases). Trimming removed 6 bases at V and 1 base at J, with 15 bases between. The CDR3 consists of 14 residues. Germline loops: CDR1 DFQATT, CDR2 SNEGSKA (reference sequence). For the CDR3, the DNA is TGCAGTGCCCGAAGGGGACTCATCCAAGAGACCCAGTACTCC. It codes for CSARRGLIQETQYS.